This entry lists 20 T cell receptor beta chains sequenced from one sample in a study of cytomegalovirus exposure and HLA in healthy donors. The PCR had 60 Vbeta and 13 Jbeta primers. Sequenced by immunoSEQ multiplex PCR; TCRdb stores in-frame clones only, minus some. The table shows some 150,000 clones, with around 62% occurring only once. The specimen sequenced was PBMCs. These receptors all stem from a man between 40 and 49 years old in good health and CMV-seronegative.

This sequence joins TRBV11-2 and TRBJ2-7; TRBD2 aligns across 12 bases. Germline V gene sequence: CDR1 SGHAT, CDR2 FQNNGV. V lost 3 bases, J lost 4 bases, and 4 bases stayed unmatched. This CDR3 comprises 15 residues. CDR3 sequence reads: CASSFRLAGVYEQYF. CDR3 DNA: TGTGCCAGCAGCTTCCGACTAGCGGGAGTTTACGAGCAGTACTTC.

This clone has just one count. The CDR3 protein is CASSLGGDEQYF. The CDR3 DNA reads as TGTGCCAGCAGTTTAGGGGGCGACGAGCAGTACTTC. The gene calls are TRBV27 and TRBJ2-7; D is possibly TRBD1 (6 bases). The CDR3 covers 12 residues. V lost 2 bases and J lost 5, with 7 bases in between. Germline-derived CDR1 and CDR2 are MNHEY and SMNVEV (reference sequence).

Remarks on this clone: The junction departs from germline at one end; a sequencing error may be responsible. This rearrangement joins TRBV29-1 to TRBJ2-5; D perhaps matches TRBD2 (5 bases). CDR3 length: 13 residues. The germline gives CDR1 SQVTM, CDR2 ANQGSEA. The CDR3 sequence is CNVARAAKETQYF. CDR3 coding DNA: TGCAACGTTGCGAGGGCAGCAAAAGAGACCCAGTACTTC.

This chain links TRBV19 with TRBJ2-2; D gene unclear. The CDR3 is 14 residues long. The germline V gene encodes CDR1 LNHDA and CDR2 SQIVND (reference sequence). V lost 5 bases to trimming and J lost 0 bases, with 7 bases between them. The CDR3 reads CASSLASNTGELFF. The CDR3 DNA follows: TGTGCCAGTAGTTTAGCATCGAACACCGGGGAGCTGTTTTTT.

The V gene is TRBV25-1, the J gene TRBJ2-3; 10 nucleotides match TRBD2. The trim removed 8 bases at V and 10 bases at J, leaving 12 bases unmatched. In germline, CDR1 is MGHDK, CDR2 SYGVNS. This CDR3 has 14 amino acids. DNA for the CDR3: TGTGCCAGCGACTTGAGCGGGGGGGGCCCCTCGCAGTATTTT. Its translation: CASDLSGGGPSQYF.

This clone came up once. CDR3 nucleotide sequence: TGTGCCAGCAGTTTACGTCAGGGCGAGCAGTACTTC. Its protein is CASSLRQGEQYF. This chain uses TRBV28 with TRBJ2-7; D is perhaps TRBD1 (5 bases). This CDR3 comprises 12 residues. Germline V gene sequence: CDR1 MDHEN, CDR2 SYDVKM. Trimming stripped 2 bases from V and 6 bases from J, with 8 bases between.

This chain uses TRBV28 with TRBJ2-5, with 10 bases lining up with TRBD1. Germline loops: CDR1 MDHEN, CDR2 SYDVKM. The CDR3 has 14 amino acids. Trimming at V came to 5 bases and at J to 6 bases, leaving 6 bases not matched to a gene. Written as DNA, the CDR3 is TGTGCCAGCAGTCCGGGACAGGGGTTACAGACCCAGTACTTC. Translated, it gives CASSPGQGLQTQYF.

This clone appeared once. The chain recombines TRBV4-3 with TRBJ2-7, with D perhaps matching TRBD2 (6 bases). The CDR3 loop spans 18 amino acids. Trimming took off 0 bases at V and 7 bases at J, with 25 bases between the two ends. CDR1 and CDR2 (germline): LGHNA, YSLEER. The CDR3 spells CASSQDLRRGSRELEQYF. The CDR3 nucleotides read TGCGCCAGCAGCCAAGATTTAAGGCGGGGTTCGAGGGAGCTGGAGCAGTACTTC.

This clone occurred once. The CDR3 sequence is CASSFWDTLNYGYTF. Written as DNA, the CDR3 is TGTGCCAGCAGCTTTTGGGACACACTTAACTATGGCTACACCTTC. V and J are TRBV5-4 and TRBJ1-2, with D maybe TRBD1 (6 bases). CDR3 length: 15 residues. Germline V gives CDR1 SGHNT, CDR2 YYREEE (reference sequence). V dropped 2 bases and J dropped 1 base, with 12 bases sitting between them.

This clone was counted between two and nine times. This chain uses TRBV6-6 with TRBJ2-2; D call uncertain. V lost 6 bases and J lost 0, with 8 bases in between. Germline values: CDR1 MNHNY, CDR2 SVGAGI (reference sequence). This CDR3 has 14 amino acids. For the CDR3, the DNA is TGTGCCAGCAGATCGACTTCGAACACCGGGGAGCTGTTTTTT. Translated, it gives CASRSTSNTGELFF.

CDR3 coding DNA: TGTGCCACCAGCAGAGATTTTAGGTCGGCGGGACGAGAGACCCAGTACTTC. Protein product: CATSRDFRSAGRETQYF. V gene TRBV15 combines with J gene TRBJ2-5; perhaps TRBD2 as D (6 bases). V was pared by 0 bases and J by 4 bases, with 18 bases between. Looked up from germline, CDR1 is LNHNV and CDR2 is YYDKDF (reference sequence). The CDR3 has 17 amino acids.

The chain has TRBV30 and TRBJ2-2, with 8 bases matching TRBD2. The V and J ends lost 4 bases and 1 base, in that order; junction bases with no gene match: 14. The CDR3 totals 18 residues. Germline lookup yields CDR1 GTSNPN and CDR2 SVGIG (reference sequence). CDR3 nucleotides: TGTGCCTGGAAGCCCTTGCGGGGGGTGGCTTTGAACACCGGGGAGCTGTTTTTT. Translated, it gives CAWKPLRGVALNTGELFF.

This clone was recorded a few times. This chain connects TRBV7-2 to TRBJ2-1, with 8 positions matching TRBD2. This CDR3 region has 14 residues. Germline CDR1 reads SGHTA; CDR2 reads FQGNSA. J lost 8 bases, V lost 6 bases, and 9 bases had no gene match. The CDR3 here is CASRFGGASDEQFF. In DNA form, the CDR3 reads TGTGCCAGCAGGTTCGGGGGGGCATCGGATGAGCAGTTCTTC.

This clone was recorded once. The J gene is TRBJ2-7, the V gene TRBV5-1, with 7 positions matching TRBD1. Unmatched junction bases numbered 9, after V lost 2 bases and J lost 1 base. Germline CDR1 SGHRS, CDR2 YFSETQ. The CDR3 runs to 16 residues. The DNA for the CDR3 is TGCGCCAGCAGCTTACAGGGGCCGTCGTCTTCCTACGAGCAGTACTTC. Translation gives CASSLQGPSSSYEQYF. Full variable domain (rest looked up from reference TRBV5-1 and TRBJ2-7): KAGVTQTPRYLIKTRGQQVTLSCSPISGHRSVSWYQQTPGQGLQFLFEYFSETQRNKGNFPGRFSGRQFSNSRSEMNVSTLELGDSALYLCASSLQGPSSSYEQYFGPGTRLTVT.

This clone has only one observation. CDR3: CASSVVTNSYNEQFF. The CDR3 nucleotides read TGTGCCAGCAGCGTAGTAACAAACTCCTACAATGAGCAGTTCTTC. The V call is TRBV9, the J call TRBJ2-1; D ambiguous. Germline CDR1 SGDLS, CDR2 YYNGEE. The CDR3 extends over 15 amino acids. V gave up 0 bases and J gave up 0 bases, with 7 bases separating them.

The chain recombines TRBV5-1 with TRBJ1-3, with no clear D. The germline CDR1 and CDR2 sequences are SGHRS and YFSETQ. There are 15 residues in the CDR3. Trimming removed 3 bases from V and 4 bases from J, with 14 bases in between. DNA of the CDR3: TGCGCCAGCAGCTCCGGGAGGGAGAGGGGAAACACCATATATTTT. Translation gives CASSSGRERGNTIYF.

Only one count was recorded for this clone. This chain joins TRBV5-7 and TRBJ1-1; 7 bases align to TRBD1. TRBV5-7 is recorded as an ORF, its role being uncertain. This CDR3 contains 17 residues. The V and J ends lost 0 bases and 5 bases, in that order; junction bases with no gene match: 13. For the CDR3, the DNA is TGTGCCAGCAGCTTGGCCATTAGGAGGGGGCCGGGGACTGAAGCTTTCTTT. As protein: CASSLAIRRGPGTEAFF.

This sequence joins TRBV19 and TRBJ2-3; D gene uncertain. The CDR3 is made up of 15 amino acids. Germline V CDR1 and CDR2: LNHDA, SQIVND (reference sequence). The V and J ends lost 3 bases and 0 bases respectively, with 10 bases between them. The CDR3 coding sequence is TGTGCCAGTAGTATCACTTCACCTAGCACAGATACGCAGTATTTT. It encodes CASSITSPSTDTQYF. Filled out from reference TRBV19 and TRBJ2-3, the complete variable domain reads DGGITQSPKYLFRKEGQNVTLSCEQNLNHDAMYWYRQDPGQGLRLIYYSQIVNDFQKGDIAEGYSVSREKKESFPLTVTSAQKNPTAFYLCASSITSPSTDTQYFGPGTRLTVL.

The genes are TRBV6-1 and TRBJ2-3; 8 bases fit TRBD2. Germline values: CDR1 MNHNS, CDR2 SASEGT. Unmatched junction bases numbered 8, after V lost 7 bases and J lost 2 bases. The length of the CDR3 is 15 residues. The CDR3 sequence: CASTGLARLTDTQYF. The CDR3, as DNA: TGTGCCAGCACCGGACTAGCCAGACTCACAGATACGCAGTATTTT.

The rearrangement joins TRBV5-6 to TRBJ2-7; D perhaps matches TRBD2 (6 bases). CDR3 length equals 14 residues. CDR1 and CDR2 from the germline V gene are SGHDT and YYEEEE. Trimming removed 2 bases from V and 3 bases from J, with 12 bases in between. The CDR3 protein is CASSLGLANYEQYF. The CDR3 DNA sequence: TGTGCCAGCAGCTTAGGGCTAGCGAACTACGAGCAGTACTTC.